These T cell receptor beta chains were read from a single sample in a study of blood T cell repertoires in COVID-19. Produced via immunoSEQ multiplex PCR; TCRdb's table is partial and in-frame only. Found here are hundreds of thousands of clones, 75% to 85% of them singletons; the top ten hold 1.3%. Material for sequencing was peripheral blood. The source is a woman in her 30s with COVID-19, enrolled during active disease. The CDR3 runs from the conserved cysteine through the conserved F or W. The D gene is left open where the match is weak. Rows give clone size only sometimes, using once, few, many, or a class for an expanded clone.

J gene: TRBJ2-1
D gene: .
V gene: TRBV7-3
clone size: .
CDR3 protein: CASSLQGTTYNEQFF
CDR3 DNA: TGTGCCAGCAGCTTACAGGGGACTACCTACAATGAGCAGTTCTTC

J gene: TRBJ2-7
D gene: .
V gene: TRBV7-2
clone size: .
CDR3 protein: CASSFVAGGVGVYEQYF
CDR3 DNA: TGTGCCAGCAGCTTTGTAGCAGGAGGGGTGGGGGTCTACGAGCAGTACTTC

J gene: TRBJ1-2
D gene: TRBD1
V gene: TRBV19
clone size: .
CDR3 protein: CASSIWADRAYTF
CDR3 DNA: TGTGCCAGTAGTATTTGGGCCGACAGGGCCTACACCTTC

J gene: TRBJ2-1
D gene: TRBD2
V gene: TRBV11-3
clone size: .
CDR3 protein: CASSKSGIWDEQFF
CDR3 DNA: TGTGCCAGCAGTAAGAGCGGGATCTGGGATGAGCAGTTCTTC

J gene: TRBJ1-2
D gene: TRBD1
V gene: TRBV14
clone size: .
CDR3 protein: CASSQFGTGYTYGYTF
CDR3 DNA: TGTGCCAGCAGCCAATTCGGGACAGGGTATACCTATGGCTACACCTTC

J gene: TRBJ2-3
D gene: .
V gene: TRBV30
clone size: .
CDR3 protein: CAWRPAASTDTQYF
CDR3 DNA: TGTGCCTGGAGGCCAGCGGCTAGCACAGATACGCAGTATTTT

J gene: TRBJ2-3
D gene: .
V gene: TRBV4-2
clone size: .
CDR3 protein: CASSQGSVNTDTQYF
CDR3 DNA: TGTGCCAGCAGCCAAGGGTCGGTTAACACAGATACGCAGTATTTT

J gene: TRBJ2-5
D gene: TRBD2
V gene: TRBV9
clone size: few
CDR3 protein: CASSPLSSLAGVETQYF
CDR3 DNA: TGTGCCAGCAGCCCCCTAAGCTCCCTAGCGGGAGTAGAGACCCAGTACTTC

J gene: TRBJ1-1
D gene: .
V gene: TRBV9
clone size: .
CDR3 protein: CASSSSRGPGTEAFF
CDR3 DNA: TGTGCCAGCAGCTCCTCGCGGGGCCCAGGCACTGAAGCTTTCTTT

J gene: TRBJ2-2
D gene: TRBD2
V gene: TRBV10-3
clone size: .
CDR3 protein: CAIGPSGVKGGELFF
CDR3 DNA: TGTGCCATCGGTCCCAGCGGGGTGAAGGGCGGGGAGCTGTTTTTT

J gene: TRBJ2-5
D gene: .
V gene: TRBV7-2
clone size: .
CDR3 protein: CASSHPPQRMYQETQYF
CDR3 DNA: TGTGCCAGCAGTCATCCCCCCCAGCGGATGTACCAAGAGACCCAGTACTTC